The present entry profiles one TCR beta chain with its context. This sample is drawn from a study of blood T cell repertoires in COVID-19. TCRdb keeps only in-frame clones here, not all; method: immunoSEQ multiplex PCR. The sample consists of about 140,000 clones, approximately 89% of them appearing once. Germline V gene data show CDR1 as LNHDA and CDR2 as SQIVND (reference sequence). The CDR3 contains 14 residues. The V and J ends lost 4 bases and 2 bases respectively, with 9 bases between them. The sequenced sample consisted of peripheral blood. This TCR came from a human donor in a cohort sampled during active COVID-19. The V gene is TRBV19, the J gene TRBJ1-5; maybe TRBD1 (5 bases). CDR3 protein: CASSSGGGNQPQHF. As DNA, the CDR3 is TGTGCCAGTAGTAGCGGGGGGGGCAATCAGCCCCAGCATTTT.